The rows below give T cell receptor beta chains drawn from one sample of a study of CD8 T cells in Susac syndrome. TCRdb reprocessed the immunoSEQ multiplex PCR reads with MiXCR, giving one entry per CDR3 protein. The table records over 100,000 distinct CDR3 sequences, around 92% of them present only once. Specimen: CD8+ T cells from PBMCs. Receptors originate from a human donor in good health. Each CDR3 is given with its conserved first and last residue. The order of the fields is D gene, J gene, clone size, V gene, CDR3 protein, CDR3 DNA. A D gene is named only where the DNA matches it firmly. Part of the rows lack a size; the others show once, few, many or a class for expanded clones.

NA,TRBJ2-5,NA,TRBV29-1,CSVDAGTGETQYF,TGCAGCGTTGACGCCGGGACCGGAGAGACCCAGTACTTC
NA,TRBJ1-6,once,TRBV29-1,CSVREQSSYNSPLHF,TGCAGCGTTAGGGAGCAGAGCTCCTATAATTCACCCCTCCACTTT
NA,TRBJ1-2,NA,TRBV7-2,CASSLQETNYGYTF,TGTGCCAGCAGCTTACAGGAAACTAACTATGGCTACACCTTC
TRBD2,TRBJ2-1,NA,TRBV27,CASSQGAGVIYNEQFF,TGTGCCAGCAGTCAGGGTGCGGGAGTTATCTACAATGAGCAGTTCTTC
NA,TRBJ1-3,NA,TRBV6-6,CASSPAGIGNTIYF,TGTGCCAGCAGCCCCGCAGGGATTGGAAACACCATATATTTT
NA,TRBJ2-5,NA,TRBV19,CASSTAGVRETQYF,TGTGCCAGTAGTACGGCAGGAGTTCGAGAGACCCAGTACTTC
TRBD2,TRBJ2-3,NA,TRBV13,CASSLKLAGVGTDTQYF,TGTGCCAGCAGCTTAAAGCTAGCGGGAGTTGGGACAGATACGCAGTATTTT
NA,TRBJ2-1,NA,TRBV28,CASSLVADRAYNEQFF,TGTGCCAGCAGTTTAGTGGCAGACCGTGCTTACAATGAGCAGTTCTTC
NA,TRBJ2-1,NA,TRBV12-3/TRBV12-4,CASSLNLEQFF,TGTGCCAGCAGTTTAAACCTTGAGCAGTTCTTC
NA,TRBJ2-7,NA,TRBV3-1,CASSQDRGITDEQYF,TGTGCCAGCAGCCAAGACAGGGGCATCACGGACGAGCAGTACTTC
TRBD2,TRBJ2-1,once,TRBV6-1,CASSPSLAGGSNEQFF,TGTGCCAGCAGTCCCTCCCTAGCGGGGGGTTCCAATGAGCAGTTCTTC
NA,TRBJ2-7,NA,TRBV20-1,CSAQQGDNEQYF,TGCAGTGCTCAACAGGGCGATAACGAGCAGTACTTC
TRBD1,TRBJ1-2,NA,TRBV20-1,CSAEGQGDYGYTF,TGCAGTGCTGAGGGACAGGGAGACTATGGCTACACCTTC
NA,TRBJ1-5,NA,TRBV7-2,CASSLALRQPQHF,TGTGCCAGCAGCTTAGCCTTACGTCAGCCCCAGCATTTT
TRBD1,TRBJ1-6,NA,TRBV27,CASTEGTGRKPLHF,TGTGCCAGCACCGAAGGGACAGGCCGAAAGCCCCTCCACTTT
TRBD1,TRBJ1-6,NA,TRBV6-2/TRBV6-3,CASSSDGTGSSPLHF,TGTGCCAGCAGCTCAGACGGGACAGGGAGTTCACCCCTCCACTTT
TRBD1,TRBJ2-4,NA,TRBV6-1,CASSGTGGIDIQYF,TGTGCCAGCAGTGGGACAGGGGGTATCGACATTCAGTACTTC
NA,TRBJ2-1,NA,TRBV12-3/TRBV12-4,CASSLVALGANEQFF,TGTGCCAGCAGTTTAGTAGCGTTAGGGGCCAATGAGCAGTTCTTC
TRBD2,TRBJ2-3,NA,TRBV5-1,CASRPERGGLRQYF,TGCGCCAGCAGGCCCGAGCGGGGGGGCCTTAGGCAGTATTTT
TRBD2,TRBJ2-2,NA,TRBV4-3,CASSQMSGSMNTGELFF,TGCGCCAGCAGCCAAATGAGCGGGAGTATGAACACCGGGGAGCTGTTTTTT
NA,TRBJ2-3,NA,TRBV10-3,CAISALARADTQYF,TGTGCCATCAGTGCGCTAGCCAGAGCAGATACGCAGTATTTT
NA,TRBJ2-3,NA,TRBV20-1,CSARTGFPDTQYF,TGCAGTGCTAGGACCGGATTCCCAGATACGCAGTATTTT
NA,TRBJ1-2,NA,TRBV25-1,CASSDPGLDYGYTF,TGTGCCAGCAGTGATCCCGGACTGGACTATGGCTACACCTTC
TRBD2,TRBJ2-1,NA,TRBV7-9,CASSSGLAGGWDNEQFF,TGTGCCAGCAGCTCCGGGTTAGCGGGAGGCTGGGACAATGAGCAGTTCTTC
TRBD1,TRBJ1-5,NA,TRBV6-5,CASSRQGRGNQPQHF,TGTGCCAGCAGTCGACAGGGGCGAGGCAATCAGCCCCAGCATTTT
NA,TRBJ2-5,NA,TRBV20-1,CSAVPNHFGGQETQYF,TGCAGTGCTGTCCCCAACCACTTTGGCGGACAAGAGACCCAGTACTTC
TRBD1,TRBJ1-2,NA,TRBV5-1,CASSQGQGDNYGYTF,TGCGCCAGCAGCCAGGGACAGGGGGACAACTATGGCTACACCTTC
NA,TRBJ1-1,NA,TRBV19,CASRGKGSDTEAFF,TGTGCCAGTCGGGGAAAGGGCTCAGACACTGAAGCTTTCTTT
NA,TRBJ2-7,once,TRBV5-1,CASSLDLSYEQYF,TGCGCCAGCAGCTTGGACCTCTCCTACGAGCAGTACTTC
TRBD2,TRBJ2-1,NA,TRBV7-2,CASSGGTSGVPYNEQFF,TGTGCCAGCAGCGGGGGGACTAGCGGGGTCCCATACAATGAGCAGTTCTTC
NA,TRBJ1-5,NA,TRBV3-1,CASSQGGGQGNQPQHF,TGTGCCAGCAGCCAAGGTGGTGGGCAGGGGAATCAGCCCCAGCATTTT
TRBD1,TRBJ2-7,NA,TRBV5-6,CASSSSRDRALGEQYF,TGTGCCAGCAGCTCGTCCCGGGACAGGGCTTTAGGCGAGCAGTACTTC
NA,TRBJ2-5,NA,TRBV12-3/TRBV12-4,CASSFPPQGRVQYF,TGTGCCAGCAGTTTCCCGCCGCAGGGTCGAGTCCAGTACTTC
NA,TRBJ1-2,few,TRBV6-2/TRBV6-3,CASSYDLGGYTF,TGTGCCAGCAGTTACGACTTAGGGGGCTACACCTTC
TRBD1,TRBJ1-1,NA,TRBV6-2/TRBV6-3,CASRPGGKGTEAFF,TGTGCCAGCAGGCCAGGGGGCAAAGGCACTGAAGCTTTCTTT
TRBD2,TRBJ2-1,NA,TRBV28,CASTIRSGGSGRALYIDEQFF,TGTGCCAGCACTATACGATCGGGGGGGAGCGGGAGGGCCCTGTATATTGATGAGCAGTTCTTC
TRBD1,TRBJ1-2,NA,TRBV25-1,CASSSPGTGTFGYTF,TGTGCCAGCAGCAGCCCCGGGACAGGGACTTTTGGCTACACCTTC
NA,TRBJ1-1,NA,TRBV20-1,CSARDLRGRGTEAFF,TGCAGTGCTAGAGATCTACGGGGGAGGGGGACTGAAGCTTTCTTT
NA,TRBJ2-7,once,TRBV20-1,CSARFTRVGEQYF,TGCAGTGCTAGATTTACCAGGGTGGGCGAGCAGTACTTC
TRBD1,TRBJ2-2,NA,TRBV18,CASSPRTGDRSRELFF,TGTGCCAGCTCACCACGCACTGGGGACAGGTCCAGGGAGCTGTTTTTT
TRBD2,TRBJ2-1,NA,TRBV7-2,CASSLQTSGLNEQFF,TGTGCCAGCAGCTTACAGACTAGCGGGCTCAATGAGCAGTTCTTC
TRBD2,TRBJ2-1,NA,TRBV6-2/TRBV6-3,CASWSAGGWEYEQFF,TGTGCCAGCTGGTCAGCGGGAGGTTGGGAGTATGAGCAGTTCTTC
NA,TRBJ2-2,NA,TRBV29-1,CSVRVQDVGSNGELFF,TGCAGCGTTCGGGTTCAGGACGTCGGATCTAACGGGGAGCTGTTTTTT
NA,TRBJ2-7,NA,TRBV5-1,CASSLNTYEQYF,TGCGCCAGCAGCTTAAACACCTACGAGCAGTACTTC
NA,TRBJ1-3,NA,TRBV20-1,CSAKGASSGNTIYF,TGCAGTGCTAAGGGTGCGAGCTCTGGAAACACCATATATTTT
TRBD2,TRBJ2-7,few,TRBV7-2,CASTLIAGGSEQYF,TGTGCCAGCACCCTAATAGCGGGAGGATCCGAGCAGTACTTC
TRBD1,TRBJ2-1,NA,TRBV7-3,CASSRPGQSYNEQFF,TGTGCCAGCAGTCGACCGGGACAGAGTTACAATGAGCAGTTCTTC
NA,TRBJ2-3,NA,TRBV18,CASSPPGGAGRTDTQYF,TGTGCCAGCTCACCACCTGGGGGGGCCGGTCGCACAGATACGCAGTATTTT
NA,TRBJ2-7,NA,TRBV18,CASSRDSFRGGGEQYF,TGTGCCAGCTCAAGGGACTCATTCAGGGGAGGGGGCGAGCAGTACTTC
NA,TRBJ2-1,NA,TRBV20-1,CSARDTGTDLNEQFF,TGCAGTGCTAGAGATACCGGGACGGACCTTAATGAGCAGTTCTTC
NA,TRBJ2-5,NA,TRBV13,CASREQGPQETQYF,TGTGCCAGCCGAGAACAAGGTCCACAAGAGACCCAGTACTTC
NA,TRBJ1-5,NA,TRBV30,CAWSTKPDKPQHF,TGTGCCTGGAGTACGAAACCCGACAAGCCCCAGCATTTT
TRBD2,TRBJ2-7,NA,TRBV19,CASSNALAGIEEQYF,TGTGCCAGTAGTAACGCACTAGCGGGAATTGAGGAGCAGTACTTC
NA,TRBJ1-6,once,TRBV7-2,CASSLAWSSYNSPLHF,TGTGCCAGCAGCTTAGCCTGGAGCTCCTATAATTCACCCCTCCACTTT
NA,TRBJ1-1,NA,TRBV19,CASSIAGGEAFF,TGTGCCAGTAGTATAGCGGGAGGGGAAGCTTTCTTT
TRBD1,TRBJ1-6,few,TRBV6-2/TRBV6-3,CASSSTGGNSPLHF,TGTGCCAGCAGTTCAACAGGGGGCAATTCACCCCTCCACTTT
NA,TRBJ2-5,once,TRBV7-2,CASVSWAGPQETQYF,TGTGCCAGCGTCAGCTGGGCGGGACCTCAAGAGACCCAGTACTTC
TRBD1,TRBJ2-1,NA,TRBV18,CASSRRGPDRGRGSYNEQFF,TGTGCCAGCTCACGTAGAGGGCCGGACAGGGGAAGGGGATCCTACAATGAGCAGTTCTTC
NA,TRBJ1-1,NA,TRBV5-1,CASSLSHREEAFF,TGCGCCAGCAGCTTATCCCACAGGGAAGAAGCTTTCTTT
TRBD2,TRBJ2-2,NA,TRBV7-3,CASSPFLAGGSNGELFF,TGTGCCAGCAGCCCGTTCCTAGCGGGAGGGTCCAACGGGGAGCTGTTTTTT